A single sample gave rise to the 2 T cell receptor beta chains below, sequenced in a study of CD8 T cells in ankylosing spondylitis. TCRdb processed the 5' RACE reads anew with MiXCR; each CDR3 protein has one entry. The table records about 220,000 distinct CDR3 sequences, under 30% of them present only once. Sequenced: blood, either unsorted or a sorted T cell fraction (not recorded which). The source of these receptors is a male donor with ankylosing spondylitis or in good health (not recorded which).

CDR3 region: CSVLSGRGYTF. The CDR3 coding sequence is TGCAGCGTCCTTTCAGGGAGAGGCTACACCTTC. The rearrangement links TRBV29-1 to TRBJ1-2; D perhaps matches TRBD1 (5 bases). This CDR3 comprises 11 residues. V dropped 6 bases and J dropped 8 bases, with 13 bases sitting between them. Germline CDR1 and CDR2: SQVTM and ANQGSEA.

The rearrangement uses TRBV29-1 and TRBJ2-5, with 10 positions matching TRBD2. The CDR3 is 13 residues long. The J segment lost 5 bases and the V segment lost 6 bases, leaving 6 bases of the junction unmatched. Germline V CDR1 and CDR2: SQVTM, ANQGSEA. CDR3 sequence: CSVAGLAYETQYF. The CDR3 nucleotides read TGCAGCGTCGCGGGACTAGCGTACGAGACCCAGTACTTC. Variable domain in full (rest from reference TRBV29-1 and TRBJ2-5): SAVISQKPSRDICQRGTSLTIQCQVDSQVTMMFWYRQQPGQSLTLIATANQGSEATYESGFVIDKFPISRPNLTFSTLTVSNMSPEDSSIYLCSVAGLAYETQYFGPGTRLLVL.